These T cell receptor beta chains were read from a single sample in a study of T cell repertoires in ileal Crohn's disease. TCRdb's copy holds only in-frame clones and misses some; the assay was immunoSEQ multiplex PCR. The sample consists of some 6,600 clones, about four fifths of them appearing once. Sequenced sample: ileal tissue. These receptors came from an adult with Crohn's disease. Both conserved end residues are part of each CDR3. The D gene is left open where the match is weak. Clone size is shown for a subset of rows, as once, few, many or a class of expanded clone.

clone size: NA
V gene: TRBV11-3
J gene: TRBJ2-7
D gene: TRBD2
CDR3 protein: CASSLVRGGGYSYEQYF
CDR3 DNA: TGTGCCAGCAGCTTAGTCCGTGGCGGGGGATACTCCTACGAGCAGTACTTC

clone size: NA
V gene: TRBV5-1
J gene: TRBJ1-1
D gene: TRBD1
CDR3 protein: CASAYRGDTEAFF
CDR3 DNA: TGCGCCAGCGCGTACAGGGGTGACACTGAAGCTTTCTTT

clone size: few
V gene: TRBV28
J gene: TRBJ1-2
D gene: TRBD1
CDR3 protein: CASSLGQVGYTF
CDR3 DNA: TGTGCCAGCAGTTTAGGACAGGTTGGCTACACCTTC

clone size: NA
V gene: TRBV6-5
J gene: TRBJ2-7
D gene: TRBD2
CDR3 protein: CASRQAGGPVGQYF
CDR3 DNA: TGTGCCAGCAGACAAGCGGGGGGTCCCGTCGGGCAGTACTTC

clone size: NA
V gene: TRBV11-2
J gene: TRBJ2-7
D gene: TRBD1
CDR3 protein: CASSSGQGNYEQYF
CDR3 DNA: TGTGCCAGCAGCTCCGGACAGGGGAACTACGAGCAGTACTTC

clone size: NA
V gene: TRBV5-1
J gene: TRBJ1-1
D gene: NA
CDR3 protein: CASSGRLNTEAFF
CDR3 DNA: TGCGCCAGCAGCGGGAGACTGAACACTGAAGCTTTCTTT

clone size: NA
V gene: TRBV5-4
J gene: TRBJ2-1
D gene: TRBD2
CDR3 protein: CASSYDSGGDYNEQFF
CDR3 DNA: TGTGCCAGCAGCTATGATAGCGGGGGGGATTACAATGAGCAGTTCTTC

clone size: NA
V gene: TRBV10-2
J gene: TRBJ1-1
D gene: NA
CDR3 protein: CASKDGSEAFF
CDR3 DNA: TGCGCCAGCAAGGACGGTTCTGAAGCTTTCTTT

clone size: NA
V gene: TRBV7-2
J gene: TRBJ2-7
D gene: NA
CDR3 protein: CASSPGTHYEQYF
CDR3 DNA: TGTGCCAGCAGCCCCGGGACACACTACGAGCAGTACTTC

clone size: NA
V gene: TRBV28
J gene: TRBJ1-5
D gene: NA
CDR3 protein: CASSSDSNQPQHF
CDR3 DNA: TGTGCCAGCAGTTCCGATAGCAATCAGCCCCAGCATTTT

clone size: NA
V gene: TRBV5-1
J gene: TRBJ1-1
D gene: NA
CDR3 protein: CASSSGGGSKTEAFF
CDR3 DNA: TGCGCCAGCAGCTCCGGGGGAGGGTCAAAAACTGAAGCTTTCTTT

clone size: few
V gene: TRBV11-2
J gene: TRBJ2-2
D gene: TRBD1
CDR3 protein: CASRLRVSFGTVNTGELFF
CDR3 DNA: TGTGCCAGCAGGCTAAGGGTGTCATTTGGGACAGTGAACACCGGGGAGCTGTTTTTT

clone size: NA
V gene: TRBV5-1
J gene: TRBJ2-3
D gene: TRBD2
CDR3 protein: CASSSGLAEHTDTQYF
CDR3 DNA: TGCGCCAGCAGCTCGGGACTAGCAGAACACACAGATACGCAGTATTTT

clone size: NA
V gene: TRBV29-1
J gene: TRBJ2-7
D gene: TRBD1
CDR3 protein: CSVRSMGQEAYEQYF
CDR3 DNA: TGCAGCGTCCGTTCGATGGGACAGGAAGCCTACGAGCAGTACTTC

clone size: few
V gene: TRBV7-9
J gene: TRBJ1-1
D gene: NA
CDR3 protein: CASSVMGGRTNTEAFF
CDR3 DNA: TGTGCCAGCAGCGTTATGGGGGGGCGGACGAACACTGAAGCTTTCTTT

clone size: NA
V gene: TRBV19
J gene: TRBJ1-1
D gene: TRBD1
CDR3 protein: CATRTGWNTEAFF
CDR3 DNA: TGTGCCACCCGGACAGGGTGGAACACTGAAGCTTTCTTT

clone size: NA
V gene: TRBV5-1
J gene: TRBJ2-3
D gene: TRBD2
CDR3 protein: CASRLAGGGKDTQYF
CDR3 DNA: TGCGCCTCGCGACTAGCGGGGGGGGGAAAAGATACGCAGTATTTT

clone size: NA
V gene: TRBV6-6
J gene: TRBJ1-4
D gene: TRBD1
CDR3 protein: CASSFQGGNEKLFF
CDR3 DNA: TGTGCCAGCAGTTTTCAGGGGGGTAATGAAAAACTGTTTTTT

clone size: NA
V gene: TRBV5-1
J gene: TRBJ1-4
D gene: NA
CDR3 protein: CASNTGLTNEKLFF
CDR3 DNA: TGCGCCAGCAATACGGGCCTAACTAATGAAAAACTGTTTTTT

clone size: once
V gene: TRBV11-2
J gene: TRBJ1-3
D gene: TRBD1
CDR3 protein: CASSPSGGHIYF
CDR3 DNA: TGTGCCAGCAGCCCATCAGGGGGCCACATATATTTT

clone size: NA
V gene: TRBV7-9
J gene: TRBJ1-2
D gene: NA
CDR3 protein: CASSPDRWYGYTF
CDR3 DNA: TGTGCCAGCAGCCCAGACAGGTGGTATGGCTACACCTTC

clone size: once
V gene: TRBV5-1
J gene: TRBJ2-3
D gene: TRBD2
CDR3 protein: CASSAGLASDTQYF
CDR3 DNA: TGCGCCAGCAGCGCGGGACTAGCCTCAGATACGCAGTATTTT

clone size: once
V gene: TRBV5-4
J gene: TRBJ2-1
D gene: NA
CDR3 protein: CASSRTGPSSYNEQFF
CDR3 DNA: TGTGCCAGCAGCCGGACCGGGCCCAGCTCCTACAATGAGCAGTTCTTC

clone size: few
V gene: TRBV25-1
J gene: TRBJ1-6
D gene: NA
CDR3 protein: CASIGRGGSPLHF
CDR3 DNA: TGTGCCAGCATTGGACGGGGAGGTTCACCCCTCCACTTT

clone size: NA
V gene: TRBV7-9
J gene: TRBJ1-1
D gene: NA
CDR3 protein: CASSLADRKAFF
CDR3 DNA: TGTGCCAGCAGCTTAGCCGACCGGAAAGCTTTCTTT

clone size: NA
V gene: TRBV5-4
J gene: TRBJ2-4
D gene: NA
CDR3 protein: CASSFVGGPILAKNIQYF
CDR3 DNA: TGTGCCAGCAGCTTCGTGGGGGGGCCGATTTTAGCCAAAAACATTCAGTACTTC

clone size: NA
V gene: TRBV30
J gene: TRBJ1-4
D gene: TRBD1
CDR3 protein: CAWSSGTANEKLFF
CDR3 DNA: TGTGCCTGGAGTTCCGGGACAGCTAATGAAAAACTGTTTTTT

clone size: NA
V gene: TRBV5-1
J gene: TRBJ2-1
D gene: TRBD2
CDR3 protein: CASSLVLSGGIENEQFF
CDR3 DNA: TGCGCCAGCAGCTTGGTACTGAGCGGGGGCATTGAGAATGAGCAGTTCTTC

clone size: NA
V gene: TRBV2
J gene: TRBJ1-2
D gene: NA
CDR3 protein: CASSAQEGNYGYTF
CDR3 DNA: TGTGCCAGCAGCGCTCAGGAGGGTAACTATGGCTACACCTTC